This T cell receptor (beta chain) appears in the sequencing data of a study of blood T cell repertoires in COVID-19. Study at large: The United States, Italy and Spain were the sources of the acute and convalescent COVID-19 samples.

Data came from immunoSEQ multiplex PCR; TCRdb stores just in-frame clones and leaves some out. The sample includes approximately 210,000 clones, around nine tenths of them seen just once. Unmatched junction bases numbered 4, after V lost 6 bases and J lost 5 bases. The CDR3 spans 14 residues. Germline-derived CDR1 and CDR2 are LNHNV and YYDKDF (reference sequence). The genes are TRBV15 and TRBJ1-6; 7 bases fit TRBD1. This clonotype was obtained from a human donor in a cohort sampled during active COVID-19. The sample was peripheral blood. DNA for the CDR3: TGTGCCACCAGGACAGGGAACCATAATTCACCCCTCCACTTT. Residues: CATRTGNHNSPLHF. The full variable domain, with the rest looked up from reference TRBV15 and TRBJ1-6, is DAMVIQNPRYQVTQFGKPVTLSCSQTLNHNVMYWYQQKSSQAPKLLFHYYDKDFNNEADTPDNFQSRRPNTSFCFLDIRSPGLGDTAMYLCATRTGNHNSPLHFGNGTRLTVT.